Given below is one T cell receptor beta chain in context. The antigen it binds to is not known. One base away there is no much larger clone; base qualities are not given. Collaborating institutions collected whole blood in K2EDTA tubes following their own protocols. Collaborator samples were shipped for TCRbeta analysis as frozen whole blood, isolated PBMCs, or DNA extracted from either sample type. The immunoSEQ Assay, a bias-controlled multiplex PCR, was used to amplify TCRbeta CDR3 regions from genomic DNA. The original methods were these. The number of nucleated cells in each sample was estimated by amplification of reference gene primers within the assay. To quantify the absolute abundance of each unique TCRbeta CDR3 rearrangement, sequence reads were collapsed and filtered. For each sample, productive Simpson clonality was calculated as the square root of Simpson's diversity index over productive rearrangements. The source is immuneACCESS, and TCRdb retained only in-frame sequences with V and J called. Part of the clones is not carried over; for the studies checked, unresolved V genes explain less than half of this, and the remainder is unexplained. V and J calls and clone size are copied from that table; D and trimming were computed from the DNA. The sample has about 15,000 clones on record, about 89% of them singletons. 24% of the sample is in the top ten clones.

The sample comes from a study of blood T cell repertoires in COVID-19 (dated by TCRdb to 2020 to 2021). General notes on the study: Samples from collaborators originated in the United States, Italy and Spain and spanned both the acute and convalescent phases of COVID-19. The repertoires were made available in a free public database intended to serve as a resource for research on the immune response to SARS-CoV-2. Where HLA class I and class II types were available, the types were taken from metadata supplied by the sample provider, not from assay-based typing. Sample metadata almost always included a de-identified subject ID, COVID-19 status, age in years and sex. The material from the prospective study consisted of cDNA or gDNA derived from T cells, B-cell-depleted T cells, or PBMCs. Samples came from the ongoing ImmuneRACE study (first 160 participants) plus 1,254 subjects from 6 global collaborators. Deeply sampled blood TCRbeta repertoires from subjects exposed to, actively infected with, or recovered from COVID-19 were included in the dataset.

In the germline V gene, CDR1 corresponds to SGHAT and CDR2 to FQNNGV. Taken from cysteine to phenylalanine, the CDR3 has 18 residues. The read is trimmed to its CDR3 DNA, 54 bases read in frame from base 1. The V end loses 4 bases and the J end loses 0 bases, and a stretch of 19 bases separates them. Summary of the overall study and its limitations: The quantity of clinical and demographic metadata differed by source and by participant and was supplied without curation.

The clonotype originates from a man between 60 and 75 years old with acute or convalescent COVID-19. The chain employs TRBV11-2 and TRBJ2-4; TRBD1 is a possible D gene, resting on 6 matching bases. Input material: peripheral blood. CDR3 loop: CASSSQGTYQIAKNIQYF. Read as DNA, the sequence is TGTGCCAGCAGCTCCCAAGGGACATACCAGATAGCCAAAAACATTCAGTACTTC.